This T cell receptor beta chain is drawn from a study of blood T cell repertoires in COVID-19. Study background: The study drew acute and convalescent COVID-19 samples from the United States, Italy and Spain.

Using immunoSEQ multiplex PCR, the repertoire was profiled, and TCRdb retains in-frame clones only, with some absent. The sample shows approximately 230,000 clones, about nine tenths of them seen only once. Participants came from about two dozen US areas, aged roughly 18 to 89 years. The junction had 7 bases not matched to a gene; V was cut back by 4 bases and J by 2 bases. The CDR3 consists of 15 residues. Germline CDR1 SNHLY, CDR2 FYNNEI. The receptor's source is a woman in her twenties or thirties with acute COVID-19. This chain connects TRBV2 to TRBJ2-5; 7 nucleotides match TRBD1. Sequencing input: PBMCs or T cells enriched from blood (not recorded which). The CDR3 nucleotides read TGTGCCAGCAGTGCATCGACAGGGCATCAAGAGACCCAGTACTTC. Its protein is CASSASTGHQETQYF.